This T cell receptor (beta chain) was captured in a study of OX40 agonist ivuxolimab in advanced cancers. This table comes from immunoSEQ multiplex PCR, and its TCRdb copy is limited to in-frame clones, with some not included. The repertoire holds about 73,000 clones, with about nine tenths as singletons. Sampling times: baseline, cycle 4 day 1, cycle 7 day 1. This CDR3 contains 15 residues. The V end was cut by 8 bases, the J end by 0 bases, with 14 bases between. The germline gives CDR1 SGHAT, CDR2 FQNNGV. The rearrangement joins TRBV11-2 to TRBJ1-3; the D is unclear. The receptor was isolated from an adult with an advanced solid tumor such as melanoma, head and neck, liver or kidney cancer. The sample here was CD4+ or CD8+ T cells sorted from blood, taken in a trial of the OX40 agonist ivuxolimab. CDR3 DNA sequence: TGTGCCAGCCGCAGCTTACAGAGCTCTGGAAACACCATATATTTT. Amino acid sequence: CASRSLQSSGNTIYF.